This T cell receptor beta chain was sequenced during a study of cytomegalovirus exposure and HLA in healthy donors. To note about this clone: What it binds is not known.

General observations from the study: HLA allele associations emerged for 16,951 TCR beta sequences in a later analysis, at 0.05 false discovery rate.

The V gene lost 5 bases and the J gene lost 1 base, with 12 bases spanning the gap. Germline V CDR1 and CDR2: SGHNT, YENEEA. This CDR3 is built from 14 residues. 60 Vbeta and 13 Jbeta primers were used in PCR. Produced via immunoSEQ multiplex PCR; TCRdb's table is partial and in-frame only. The table records under 150,000 clones, roughly 77% of them present only once. The chain links TRBV11-3 to TRBJ2-7; D is perhaps TRBD2 (6 bases). The TCR originated in a female donor in good health and CMV-seronegative. Sequences were obtained from PBMCs. CDR3 in amino acids: CASSVTAGSYEQYF. For the CDR3, the DNA is TGTGCCAGCAGCGTAACGGCGGGATCCTACGAGCAGTACTTC.